Listed here are 17 T cell receptor beta chains from one sample, sequenced in a study of T cells expressing NK-cell markers. With the 5' RACE reads reprocessed, TCRdb shows one record per CDR3 protein and no DNA. The sample table includes roughly 420,000 distinct CDR3 sequences. Sequencing was done on a sample of blood T cells: a sorted CD56 or NKG2C T cell subset, CD4+ or CD8+ T cells, or bulk PBMC T cells (not recorded which). The receptors stem from a woman between 18 and 75 years old in good health.

V gene TRBV20-1 combines with J gene TRBJ2-1; with no DNA, the TCRdb D assignment of TRBD2 cannot be verified. This CDR3 has 12 residues. Germline V gene lookup returns CDR1 DFQATT and CDR2 SNEGSKA (reference sequence). CDR3 sequence: CSARIREWEQFF.

The gene calls are TRBV2 and TRBJ1-5; with no DNA, the TCRdb D assignment of TRBD1 cannot be verified. The CDR3 totals 15 residues. CDR1 is SNHLY, CDR2 FYNNEI, per germline. The CDR3 here is CASTLGQGRNQPQHF.

The gene calls are TRBV30 and TRBJ2-2; absent DNA, TCRdb's TRBD2 call cannot be checked. From germline, CDR1 is GTSNPN and CDR2 SVGIG (reference sequence). The CDR3 totals 14 residues. The CDR3 sequence is CAWRARLNTGELFF.

The rearrangement uses TRBV5-1 and TRBJ2-3; TCRdb returns TRBD2, unconfirmable since there is no DNA. Germline-derived CDR1 and CDR2 are SGHRS and YFSETQ. The CDR3 has 17 residues. The CDR3 reads CASSQNGLAGGPDTQYF.

The V call is TRBV7-9, the J call TRBJ1-2; TCRdb indicates TRBD1, and absent DNA this call remains unverified. CDR3 size: 16 residues. CDR1 is SEHNR, CDR2 FQNEAQ, per germline (reference sequence). CDR3 residues: CASSPWTGTLVEGYTF.

This CDR3 is CASSPYRQPVRNEQFF. The chain has TRBV18 and TRBJ2-1; TCRdb lists TRBD1, though no DNA is available to test this call. Germline V gene data show CDR1 as KGHSH and CDR2 as LQKENI. The CDR3 has 16 residues.

This CDR3 is CASNPLAGGYEQYF. The V call is TRBV6-1, the J call TRBJ2-7; TCRdb's D call of TRBD2 is untestable without DNA. This CDR3 has 14 amino acids. CDR1 and CDR2 (germline): MNHNS, SASEGT.

This chain uses TRBV6-5 with TRBJ2-2. From germline, CDR1 is MNHEY and CDR2 SVGAGI. This CDR3 is 14 amino acids long. The CDR3 is CASSYVAWTGELFF.

V gene TRBV28 combines with J gene TRBJ2-4; the D call from TCRdb, TRBD1, cannot be confirmed without DNA. Germline V CDR1 and CDR2: MDHEN, SYDVKM. CDR3 size: 16 residues. The CDR3: CASTRGTGQAKNIQYF.

The CDR3 reads CASSYERRYEQYF. The chain joins TRBV6-5 to TRBJ2-7; the D call of TRBD2 rests on TCRdb alone, since no DNA is present to check it. Germline assignment: CDR1 MNHEY and CDR2 SVGAGI. The CDR3 is 13 amino acids.

The chain links TRBV11-2 to TRBJ2-3; TCRdb's assignment of TRBD2 cannot be checked, as there is no DNA. The CDR3 runs to 15 residues. Germline values: CDR1 SGHAT, CDR2 FQNNGV. CDR3 protein: CASSPQRGDTDTQYF.

The V and J genes are TRBV6-2 or TRBV6-3 and TRBJ2-1; as DNA is missing, the TRBD2 call by TCRdb cannot be tested. Germline V gene lookup returns CDR1 MNHEY and CDR2 SVGEGT. The CDR3 has 19 amino acids. CDR3: CASRTGLADFRNSYNEQFF.

This chain joins TRBV4-1 and TRBJ2-5; as DNA is missing, the TRBD1 call by TCRdb cannot be tested. The length of the CDR3 is 13 residues. CDR1 is MGHRA and CDR2 is YSYEKL in the germline V gene. The chain's CDR3 is CASSRQGDETQYF.

This chain connects TRBV2 to TRBJ1-2. Germline V gene lookup returns CDR1 SNHLY and CDR2 FYNNEI. The CDR3 sequence is 13 residues long. The chain's CDR3 is CASSYSPNYGYTF.

The CDR3 is CAISESTDRGTQYF. The V gene is TRBV10-3, the J gene TRBJ2-5. The germline V gene encodes CDR1 ENHRY and CDR2 SYGVKD. The CDR3 has 14 amino acids.

This chain connects TRBV6-2 or TRBV6-3 to TRBJ2-3; TCRdb indicates TRBD1, and absent DNA this call remains unverified. This CDR3 is 12 amino acids long. CDR1 is MNHEY and CDR2 is SVGEGT in the germline V gene. CDR3 sequence reads: CASSWGASTQYF.

The chain carries TRBV7-7 and TRBJ2-1; TCRdb picks TRBD1, but there is no DNA to check that call. Germline V CDR1 and CDR2: SSHAT, FNYEAQ (reference sequence). CDR3 length equals 12 residues. This CDR3 reads CASSPGGLEQFF.